This T cell receptor (beta chain) was identified during a study of control samples from healthy donors and cancer patients. The CDR3 spans 13 residues. V lost 5 bases and J lost 0, with 7 bases in between. CDR1 SGHAT and CDR2 FQNNGV come from the germline V gene. TCRdb's table, derived via immunoSEQ multiplex PCR, lists solely in-frame clones and lacks some. The profile shows approximately 120,000 clones, 90% of them singletons. The sequence came from a human donor in good health. The donor label of this sample is uncertain. The sequenced sample consisted of blood. The chain links TRBV11-2 to TRBJ1-1; D is unclear. The chain's CDR3 is CASSIGLNTEAFF. The CDR3 coding sequence is TGTGCCAGCAGCATTGGGTTGAACACTGAAGCTTTCTTT.